Shown below are 10 T cell receptor beta chains from a single sample sequenced in a study of blood T cell repertoires in COVID-19. The table came from immunoSEQ multiplex PCR; TCRdb's copy has only in-frame clones and leaves some out. The sample yields 75,000 to 100,000 clones, more than 60% seen once. The sample was peripheral blood. The receptors were sampled from a man in his 70s with acute or convalescent COVID-19.

The chain is built from TRBV25-1 and TRBJ2-3, with D perhaps matching TRBD2 (6 bases). V lost 2 bases to trimming and J lost 6 bases, with 18 bases between them. Germline V gene data show CDR1 as MGHDK and CDR2 as SYGVNS. This CDR3 has 16 amino acids. The CDR3 DNA follows: TGTGCCAGCAGTGAAGGGTCAGGCCGGGAGAAGGATACGCAGTATTTT. It codes for CASSEGSGREKDTQYF.

This chain connects TRBV24-1 to TRBJ2-5; 7 nucleotides agree with TRBD1. Germline V gene data show CDR1 as KGHDR and CDR2 as SFDVKD. This CDR3 has 14 amino acids. The V gene end was trimmed by 7 bases and the J gene end by 2 bases; junction bases not matched to a gene: 6. CDR3 nucleotide sequence: TGTGCCACCAGGGGGACAGCGAAACAAGAGACCCAGTACTTC. Amino acid sequence: CATRGTAKQETQYF.

The chain joins TRBV10-3 to TRBJ2-5; 9 bases are shared with TRBD2. This CDR3 comprises 17 residues. Germline CDR1 and CDR2: ENHRY and SYGVKD. V was clipped by 2 bases and J by 0 bases; unmatched bases: 7. The CDR3 region has the DNA TGTGCCATCAGTGAGCCAGGACTAGCGCAATACCAAGAGACCCAGTACTTC. The encoded protein is CAISEPGLAQYQETQYF.

The CDR3 region has the DNA TGTGCCAGCAGCCTTCGGACAGGGTCCTACGAGCAGTACTTC. Translation: CASSLRTGSYEQYF. The V and J genes are TRBV5-4 and TRBJ2-7, with 8 bases identical to TRBD1. V was pared by 4 bases and J by 1 base, with 4 bases of the junction left unmatched. Germline V lookup: CDR1 SGHNT, CDR2 YYREEE (reference sequence). The length of the CDR3 is 14 residues.

V gene TRBV11-3 combines with J gene TRBJ2-3; 14 nucleotides align to TRBD2. V dropped 5 bases and J dropped 3; count of bases not matched to a gene: 4. This CDR3 comprises 16 residues. In germline, CDR1 is SGHNT, CDR2 YENEEA. The CDR3 DNA reads as TGTGCCAGCAGCCCCAGGACTAGCGGGAGGACAGATACGCAGTATTTT. Its translation is CASSPRTSGRTDTQYF. The full variable domain, in which reference TRBV11-3 and TRBJ2-3 provide the parts outside the CDR3, is EAGVVQSPRYKIIEKKQPVAFWCNPISGHNTLYWYLQNLGQGPELLIRYENEEAVDDSQLPKDRFSAERLKGVDSTLKIQPAELGDSAVYLCASSPRTSGRTDTQYFGPGTRLTVL.

Remarks on this clone: Germline is not matched at one junction end, which may reflect a read error. This CDR3 reads CASSSYYREAFDEQFF. In nucleotides, the CDR3 is TGTGCTAGCAGCTCCTACTACAGGGAAGCGTTTGATGAGCAGTTCTTC. The chain is built from TRBV7-7 and TRBJ2-1; tentatively, D is TRBD1 (6 bases). Germline-derived CDR1 and CDR2 are SSHAT and FNYEAQ (reference sequence). The CDR3 has 16 residues.

The chain has TRBV7-9 and TRBJ2-1; the match to TRBD1 covers 7 bases. The CDR3 loop spans 17 amino acids. J was trimmed by 0 bases and V by 5 bases; bases with no gene match: 10. Germline-derived CDR1 and CDR2 are SEHNR and FQNEAQ (reference sequence). In DNA, the CDR3 is TGTGCCAGCAGCCCGGGGTGGACAGGACGCTCCTACAATGAGCAGTTCTTC. Its protein product is CASSPGWTGRSYNEQFF.

V usage is TRBV20-1 and J usage is TRBJ1-2; weak D call: TRBD1 (6 bases). Germline values: CDR1 DFQATT, CDR2 SNEGSKA (reference sequence). The CDR3 contains 13 residues. The V gene lost 3 bases and the J gene lost 4 bases, with 12 bases spanning the gap. CDR3 bases: TGCAGTGCTAGTTACAGGGCAGTCTATGGCTACACCTTC. Residues: CSASYRAVYGYTF.

The chain has TRBV6-5 and TRBJ1-3, with 8 bases fitting TRBD1. The CDR3 extends over 13 amino acids. Trimming at V came to 6 bases and at J to 5 bases, leaving 3 bases not matched to a gene. CDR1 and CDR2 (germline): MNHEY, SVGAGI. CDR3 nucleotides: TGTGCCAGCAGCTACAGGGGGAGAAACACCATATATTTT. Protein: CASSYRGRNTIYF.

The sample holds one count of this clone. The rearrangement joins TRBV6-2 or TRBV6-3 to TRBJ1-5, with no clear D. V was trimmed by 6 bases and J by 9 bases, leaving 18 bases between them. Germline V gene sequence: CDR1 MNHEY, CDR2 SVGEGT. This CDR3 contains 14 residues. DNA for the CDR3: TGTGCCAGCAGCAAGGAGACTTCCCGCGTGCCCCAGCATTTT. As protein: CASSKETSRVPQHF.